The rows below give T cell receptor beta chains drawn from one sample of a study of beta chain features in type 1 diabetes. Method: immunoSEQ multiplex PCR; TCRdb's copy keeps in-frame clones and lacks some. The top ten clones hold less than 0.025% of a sample with about 700,000 clones, 13% of them seen once. What was sequenced was naive CD4+ T cells from blood. Source of these receptors: a man between 18 and 29 years old with type 1 diabetes. CDR3s include the opening cysteine and the closing phenylalanine or tryptophan. The order of the fields is CDR3 protein, V gene, J gene, clone size. A clone size is listed for some rows: how often the clone was seen (once, few, many), or a class if it is expanded.

CDR3aa: CASSPSETQYF; v_gene: TRBV7-9; j_gene: TRBJ2-5; abundance: -
CDR3aa: CASSYPPQGMNTEAFF; v_gene: TRBV6-5; j_gene: TRBJ1-1; abundance: few
CDR3aa: CASSLDGWSGGDTQYF; v_gene: TRBV4-2; j_gene: TRBJ2-3; abundance: -
CDR3aa: CASSPGVYNEQFF; v_gene: TRBV19; j_gene: TRBJ2-1; abundance: -
CDR3aa: CAISGGEGSQPQHF; v_gene: TRBV10-3; j_gene: TRBJ1-5; abundance: few
CDR3aa: CASTTLQGHTEAFF; v_gene: TRBV19; j_gene: TRBJ1-1; abundance: -
CDR3aa: CASSLDRAYGYTF; v_gene: TRBV7-2; j_gene: TRBJ1-2; abundance: -
CDR3aa: CASSVSGTPDTQYF; v_gene: TRBV9; j_gene: TRBJ2-3; abundance: -
CDR3aa: CASSSQGRGDTEAFF; v_gene: TRBV5-1; j_gene: TRBJ1-1; abundance: few
CDR3aa: CASSLDGPYEQYF; v_gene: TRBV11-1; j_gene: TRBJ2-7; abundance: -
CDR3aa: CAWSVSIYGYTF; v_gene: TRBV30; j_gene: TRBJ1-2; abundance: few
CDR3aa: CASSPLGQVSYNEQFF; v_gene: TRBV18; j_gene: TRBJ2-1; abundance: -
CDR3aa: CASSPPAQGSYEQYF; v_gene: TRBV18; j_gene: TRBJ2-7; abundance: -
CDR3aa: CASKGQGGSPLHF; v_gene: TRBV9; j_gene: TRBJ1-6; abundance: -
CDR3aa: CASSATVSNQPQHF; v_gene: TRBV19; j_gene: TRBJ1-5; abundance: few
CDR3aa: CASSFGRSWEKLFF; v_gene: TRBV5-6; j_gene: TRBJ1-4; abundance: few
CDR3aa: CASSTPGSHYGYTF; v_gene: TRBV7-2; j_gene: TRBJ1-2; abundance: -
CDR3aa: CATSRDRASWGGSGNNEQFF; v_gene: TRBV15; j_gene: TRBJ2-1; abundance: few
CDR3aa: CASSFSQNEKLFF; v_gene: TRBV28; j_gene: TRBJ1-4; abundance: few
CDR3aa: CASSPPGQAYNEQFF; v_gene: TRBV18; j_gene: TRBJ2-1; abundance: -
CDR3aa: CASRRPGEAPYNSPLHF; v_gene: TRBV4-1; j_gene: TRBJ1-6; abundance: few
CDR3aa: CSVEGPGGQGINGYTF; v_gene: TRBV29-1; j_gene: TRBJ1-2; abundance: few
CDR3aa: CASFRDRDVQPQHF; v_gene: TRBV2; j_gene: TRBJ1-5; abundance: few
CDR3aa: CASSSGGEAFF; v_gene: TRBV7-8; j_gene: TRBJ1-1; abundance: -
CDR3aa: CASSGTSGYNEQFF; v_gene: TRBV6-5; j_gene: TRBJ2-1; abundance: few
CDR3aa: CASSLGRGRYTEAFF; v_gene: TRBV7-9; j_gene: TRBJ1-1; abundance: -
CDR3aa: CASRRTSGGTQQETQYF; v_gene: TRBV5-1; j_gene: TRBJ2-5; abundance: -
CDR3aa: CASSYSLPLGTEAFF; v_gene: TRBV6-5; j_gene: TRBJ1-1; abundance: few
CDR3aa: CASSFQGNTGELFF; v_gene: TRBV11-2; j_gene: TRBJ2-2; abundance: few
CDR3aa: CAISESLGQGNSPLHF; v_gene: TRBV10-3; j_gene: TRBJ1-6; abundance: -
CDR3aa: CASSFRGARNEQFF; v_gene: TRBV7-2; j_gene: TRBJ2-1; abundance: few
CDR3aa: CASSQGTRGGGTYEQYF; v_gene: TRBV4-1; j_gene: TRBJ2-7; abundance: few
CDR3aa: CATEMWGPQHF; v_gene: TRBV6-1; j_gene: TRBJ1-5; abundance: -
CDR3aa: CASSPGTTSGSTDTQYF; v_gene: TRBV11-2; j_gene: TRBJ2-3; abundance: few
CDR3aa: CASSRSTTTNEKLFF; v_gene: TRBV5-4; j_gene: TRBJ1-4; abundance: few
CDR3aa: CASSWGSGQPQHF; v_gene: TRBV7-6; j_gene: TRBJ1-5; abundance: -
CDR3aa: CASIQDWYTEAFF; v_gene: TRBV6-1; j_gene: TRBJ1-1; abundance: few
CDR3aa: CASSLGVASGELFF; v_gene: TRBV11-3; j_gene: TRBJ2-2; abundance: few
CDR3aa: CASSPWDRRAYEKLFF; v_gene: TRBV7-2; j_gene: TRBJ1-4; abundance: few
CDR3aa: CASSVEGAQNQPQHF; v_gene: TRBV2; j_gene: TRBJ1-5; abundance: -
CDR3aa: CSAGAAEEAFF; v_gene: TRBV29-1; j_gene: TRBJ1-1; abundance: few
CDR3aa: CASSHSPSQGQGFGANVLTF; v_gene: TRBV4-1; j_gene: TRBJ2-6; abundance: few
CDR3aa: CASSLSGDGYTF; v_gene: TRBV5-1; j_gene: TRBJ1-2; abundance: -
CDR3aa: CASSLFSGGGYGYTF; v_gene: TRBV5-6; j_gene: TRBJ1-2; abundance: -
CDR3aa: CASNLGPGQRNQPQHF; v_gene: TRBV6-6; j_gene: TRBJ1-5; abundance: -
CDR3aa: CSAARTGELFF; v_gene: TRBV20-1; j_gene: TRBJ2-2; abundance: few
CDR3aa: CASSPRTGEEYF; v_gene: TRBV19; j_gene: TRBJ2-7; abundance: few